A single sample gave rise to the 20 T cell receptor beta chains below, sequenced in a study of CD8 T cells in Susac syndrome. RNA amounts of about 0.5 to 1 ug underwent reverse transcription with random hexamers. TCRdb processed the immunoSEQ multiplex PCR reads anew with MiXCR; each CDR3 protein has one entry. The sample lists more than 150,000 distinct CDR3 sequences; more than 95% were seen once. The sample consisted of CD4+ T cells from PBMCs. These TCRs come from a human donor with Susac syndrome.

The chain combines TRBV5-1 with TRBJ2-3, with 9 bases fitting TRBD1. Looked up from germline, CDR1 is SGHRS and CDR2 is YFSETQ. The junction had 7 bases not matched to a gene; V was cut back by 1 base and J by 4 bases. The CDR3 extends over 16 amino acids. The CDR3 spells CASSLTGDREADTQYF. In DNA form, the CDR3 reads TGCGCCAGCAGCTTGACGGGGGACAGGGAGGCAGATACGCAGTATTTT.

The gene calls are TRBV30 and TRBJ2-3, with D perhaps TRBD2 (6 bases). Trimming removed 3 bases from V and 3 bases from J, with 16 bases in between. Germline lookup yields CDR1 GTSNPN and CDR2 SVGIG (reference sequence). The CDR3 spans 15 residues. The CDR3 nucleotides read TGTGCCTGGAGCCCGCGGAGGGGAGGAACAGATACGCAGTATTTT. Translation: CAWSPRRGGTDTQYF.

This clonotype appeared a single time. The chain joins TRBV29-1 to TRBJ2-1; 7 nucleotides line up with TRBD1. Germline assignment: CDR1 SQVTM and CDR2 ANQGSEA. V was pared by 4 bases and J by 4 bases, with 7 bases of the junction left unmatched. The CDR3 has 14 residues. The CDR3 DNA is TGCAGCGTTGGGGATCCGGGACAGTACAATGAGCAGTTCTTC. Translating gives CSVGDPGQYNEQFF.

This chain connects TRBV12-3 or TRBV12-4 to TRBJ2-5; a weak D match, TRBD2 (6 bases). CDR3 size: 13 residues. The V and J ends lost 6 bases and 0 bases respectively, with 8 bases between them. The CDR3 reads CASRLAYQETQYF. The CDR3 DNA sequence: TGTGCCAGCAGGCTAGCGTACCAAGAGACCCAGTACTTC.

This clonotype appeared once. CDR3 residues: CSALGRTGGTEAFF. Here the CDR3 DNA reads TGCAGTGCTTTAGGAAGGACAGGGGGGACTGAAGCTTTCTTT. The rearrangement links TRBV20-1 to TRBJ1-1; 10 nucleotides agree with TRBD1. The length of the CDR3 is 14 residues. Germline V gene lookup returns CDR1 DFQATT and CDR2 SNEGSKA (reference sequence). With V trimmed by 5 bases and J by 5 bases, 8 bases remained unmatched.

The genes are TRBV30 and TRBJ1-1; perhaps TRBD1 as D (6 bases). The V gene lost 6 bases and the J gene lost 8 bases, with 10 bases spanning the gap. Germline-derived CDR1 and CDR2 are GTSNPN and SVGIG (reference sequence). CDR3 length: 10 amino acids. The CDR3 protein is CACRTEEAFF. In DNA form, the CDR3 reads TGTGCCTGTAGGACAGAGGAAGCTTTCTTT.

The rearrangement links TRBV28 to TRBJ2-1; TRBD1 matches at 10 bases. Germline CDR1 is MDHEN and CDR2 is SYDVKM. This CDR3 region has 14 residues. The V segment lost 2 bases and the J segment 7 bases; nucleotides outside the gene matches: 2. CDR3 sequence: CASSLVDRGNEQFF. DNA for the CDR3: TGTGCCAGCAGTTTAGTGGACAGGGGGAATGAGCAGTTCTTC.

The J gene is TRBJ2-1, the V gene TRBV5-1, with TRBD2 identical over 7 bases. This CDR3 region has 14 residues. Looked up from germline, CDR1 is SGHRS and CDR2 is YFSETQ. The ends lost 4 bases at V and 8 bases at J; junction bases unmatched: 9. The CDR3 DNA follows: TGCGCCAGCAGCCCGGGGACTACCGCCGATGAGCAGTTCTTC. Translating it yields CASSPGTTADEQFF.

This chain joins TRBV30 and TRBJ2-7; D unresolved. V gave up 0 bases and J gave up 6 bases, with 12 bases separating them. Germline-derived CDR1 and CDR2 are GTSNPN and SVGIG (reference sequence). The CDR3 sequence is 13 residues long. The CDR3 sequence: CAWSVTRRPEQYF. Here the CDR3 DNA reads TGTGCCTGGAGTGTAACAAGGCGACCCGAGCAGTACTTC.

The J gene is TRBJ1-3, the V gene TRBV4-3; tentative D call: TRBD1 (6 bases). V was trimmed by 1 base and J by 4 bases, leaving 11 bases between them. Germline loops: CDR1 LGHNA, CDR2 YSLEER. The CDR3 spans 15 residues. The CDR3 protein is CASSQGDRQGNTIYF. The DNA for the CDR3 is TGCGCCAGCAGCCAAGGTGACAGGCAAGGAAACACCATATATTTT.

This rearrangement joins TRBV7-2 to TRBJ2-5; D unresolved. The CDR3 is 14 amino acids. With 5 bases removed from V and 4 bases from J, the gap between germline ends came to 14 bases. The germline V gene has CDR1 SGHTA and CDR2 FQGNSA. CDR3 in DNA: TGTGCCAGCAGCACCGGATCAAATCCAGAGACCCAGTACTTC. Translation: CASSTGSNPETQYF.

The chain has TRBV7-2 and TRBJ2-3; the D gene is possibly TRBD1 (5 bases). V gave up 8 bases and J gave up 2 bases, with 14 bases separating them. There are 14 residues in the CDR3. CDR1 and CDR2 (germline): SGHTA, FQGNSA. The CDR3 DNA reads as TGTGCCAGCGAGCTTGGGGCAAACACAGATACGCAGTATTTT. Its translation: CASELGANTDTQYF.

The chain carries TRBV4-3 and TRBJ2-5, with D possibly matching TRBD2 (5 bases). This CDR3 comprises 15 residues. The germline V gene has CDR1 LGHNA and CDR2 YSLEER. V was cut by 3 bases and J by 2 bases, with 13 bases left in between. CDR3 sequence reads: CASSQGGSGQETQYF. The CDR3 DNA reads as TGCGCCAGCAGCCAGGGCGGCAGCGGTCAAGAGACCCAGTACTTC.

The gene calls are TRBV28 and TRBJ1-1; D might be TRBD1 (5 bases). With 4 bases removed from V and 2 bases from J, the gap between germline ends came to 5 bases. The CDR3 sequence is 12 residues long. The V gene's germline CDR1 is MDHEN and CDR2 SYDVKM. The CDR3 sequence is CASSWGNTEAFF. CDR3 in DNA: TGTGCCAGCAGTTGGGGCAACACTGAAGCTTTCTTT. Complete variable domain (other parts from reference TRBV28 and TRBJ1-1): DVKVTQSSRYLVKRTGEKVFLECVQDMDHENMFWYRQDPGLGLRLIYFSYDVKMKEKGDIPEGYSVSREKKERFSLILESASTNQTSMYLCASSWGNTEAFFGQGTRLTVV.

The CDR3 region is CASSHLYEQFF. CDR3 bases: TGTGCCAGCAGCCATTTATATGAGCAGTTCTTC. This sequence joins TRBV3-1 and TRBJ2-1; D uncertain. CDR1 is LGHDT, CDR2 YNNKEL, per germline (reference sequence). Deletions cut 3 bases from V and 8 bases from J, with 5 bases between. The CDR3 length is 11 residues.

CDR3 sequence (DNA): TGTGCCAGCAGTGGGACAAACACCGGGGAGCTGTTTTTT. Residues: CASSGTNTGELFF. The chain combines TRBV11-2 with TRBJ2-2, with D perhaps matching TRBD1 (6 bases). Germline V gene lookup returns CDR1 SGHAT and CDR2 FQNNGV. V gave up 6 bases and J gave up 2 bases, with 7 bases separating them. The CDR3 totals 13 residues.

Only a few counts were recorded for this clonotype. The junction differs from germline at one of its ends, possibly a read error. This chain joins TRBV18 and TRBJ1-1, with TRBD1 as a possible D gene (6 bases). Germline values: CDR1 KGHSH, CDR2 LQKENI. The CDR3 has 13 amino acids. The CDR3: CASSPQGNTEAFF. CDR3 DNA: TGTGCCAGCTCCCCACAGGGGAACACTGAAGCTTTCTTT.

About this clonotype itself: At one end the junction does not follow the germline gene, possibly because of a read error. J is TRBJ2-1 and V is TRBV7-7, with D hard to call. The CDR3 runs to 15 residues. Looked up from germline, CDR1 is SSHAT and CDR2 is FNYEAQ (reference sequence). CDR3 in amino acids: CASSQGVAGYNEQFF. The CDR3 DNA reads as TGTGCTAGCAGCCAAGGCGTGGCCGGCTACAATGAGCAGTTCTTC.

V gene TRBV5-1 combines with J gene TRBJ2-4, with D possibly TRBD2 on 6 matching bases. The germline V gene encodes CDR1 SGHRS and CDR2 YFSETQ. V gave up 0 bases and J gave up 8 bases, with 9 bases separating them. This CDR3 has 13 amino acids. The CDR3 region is CASSLVTGDIQYF. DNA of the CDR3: TGCGCCAGCAGCTTGGTTACGGGGGACATTCAGTACTTC.

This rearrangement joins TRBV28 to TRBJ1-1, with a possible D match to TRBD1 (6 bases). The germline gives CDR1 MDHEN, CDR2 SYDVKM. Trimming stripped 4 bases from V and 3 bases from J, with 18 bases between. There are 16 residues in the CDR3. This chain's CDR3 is CASSSWGGWADTEAFF. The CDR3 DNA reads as TGTGCCAGCAGTTCGTGGGGGGGCTGGGCGGACACTGAAGCTTTCTTT.